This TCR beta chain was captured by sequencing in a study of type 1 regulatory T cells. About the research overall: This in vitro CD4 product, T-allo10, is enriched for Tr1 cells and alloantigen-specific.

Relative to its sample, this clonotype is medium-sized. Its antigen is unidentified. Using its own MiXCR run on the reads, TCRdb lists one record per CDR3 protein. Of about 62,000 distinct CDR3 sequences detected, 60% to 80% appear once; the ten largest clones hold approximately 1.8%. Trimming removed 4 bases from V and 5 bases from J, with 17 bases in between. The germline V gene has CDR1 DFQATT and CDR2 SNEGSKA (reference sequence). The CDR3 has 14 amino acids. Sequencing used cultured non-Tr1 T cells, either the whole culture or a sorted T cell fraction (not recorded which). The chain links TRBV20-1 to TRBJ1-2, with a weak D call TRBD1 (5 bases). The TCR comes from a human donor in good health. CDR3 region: CSATGGGIPYGYTF. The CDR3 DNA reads TGCAGTGCTACCGGGGGTGGGATCCCGTATGGCTACACCTTC.